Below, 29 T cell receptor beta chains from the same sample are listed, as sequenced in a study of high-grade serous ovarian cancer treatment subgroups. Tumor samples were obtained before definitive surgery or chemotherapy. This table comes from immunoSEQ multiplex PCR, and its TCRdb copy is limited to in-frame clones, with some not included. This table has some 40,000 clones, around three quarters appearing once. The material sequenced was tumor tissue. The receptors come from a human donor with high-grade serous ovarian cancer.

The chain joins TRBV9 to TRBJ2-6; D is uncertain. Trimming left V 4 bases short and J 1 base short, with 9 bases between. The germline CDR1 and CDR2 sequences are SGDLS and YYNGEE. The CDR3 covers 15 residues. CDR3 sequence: CASSTEGSGANVLTF. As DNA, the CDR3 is TGTGCCAGCAGCACCGAAGGATCTGGGGCCAACGTCCTGACTTTC.

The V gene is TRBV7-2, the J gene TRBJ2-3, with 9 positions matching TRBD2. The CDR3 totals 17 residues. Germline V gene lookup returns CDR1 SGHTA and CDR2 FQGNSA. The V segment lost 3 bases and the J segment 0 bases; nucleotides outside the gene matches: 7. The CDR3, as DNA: TGTGCCAGCAGCTTTGGAACTAGCGGGTCTAGCACAGATACGCAGTATTTT. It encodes CASSFGTSGSSTDTQYF. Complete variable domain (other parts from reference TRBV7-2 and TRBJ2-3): GAGVSQSPSNKVTEKGKDVELRCDPISGHTALYWYRQSLGQGLEFLIYFQGNSAPDKSGLPSDRFSAERTGGSVSTLTIQRTQQEDSAVYLCASSFGTSGSSTDTQYFGPGTRLTVL.

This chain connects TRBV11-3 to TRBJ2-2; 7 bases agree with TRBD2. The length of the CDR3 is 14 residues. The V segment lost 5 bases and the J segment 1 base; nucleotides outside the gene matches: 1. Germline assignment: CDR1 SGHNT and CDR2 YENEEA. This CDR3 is CASSPGGNTGELFF. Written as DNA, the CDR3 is TGTGCCAGCAGCCCGGGGGGGAACACCGGGGAGCTGTTTTTT.

The DNA for the CDR3 is TGTGCCAGCAGCTCCCGGGGACAGGGGAGCAATGAGCAGTTCTTC. Its translation is CASSSRGQGSNEQFF. The V gene is TRBV7-6, the J gene TRBJ2-1; 10 positions agree with TRBD1. This CDR3 is 15 amino acids long. J was trimmed by 6 bases and V by 4 bases; bases with no gene match: 6. In germline, CDR1 is SGHVS, CDR2 FNYEAQ.

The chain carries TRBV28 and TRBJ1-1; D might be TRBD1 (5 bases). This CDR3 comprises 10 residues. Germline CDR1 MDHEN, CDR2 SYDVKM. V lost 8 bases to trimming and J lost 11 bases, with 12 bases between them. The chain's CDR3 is CASPGPMAFF. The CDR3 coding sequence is TGTGCCAGCCCGGGGCCAATGGCTTTCTTT.

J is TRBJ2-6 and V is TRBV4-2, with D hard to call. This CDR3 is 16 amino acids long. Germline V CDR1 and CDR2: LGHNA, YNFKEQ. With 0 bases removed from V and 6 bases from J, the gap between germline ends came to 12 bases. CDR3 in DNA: TGTGCCAGCAGCCAAGATCCGAGATCGGCGGCCAACGTCCTGACTTTC. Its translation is CASSQDPRSAANVLTF.

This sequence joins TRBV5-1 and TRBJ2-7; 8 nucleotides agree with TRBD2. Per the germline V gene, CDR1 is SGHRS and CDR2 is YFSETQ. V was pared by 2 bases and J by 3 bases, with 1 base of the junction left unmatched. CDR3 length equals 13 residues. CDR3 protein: CASSLAGVYEQYF. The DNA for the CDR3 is TGCGCCAGCAGCTTAGCGGGAGTCTACGAGCAGTACTTC.

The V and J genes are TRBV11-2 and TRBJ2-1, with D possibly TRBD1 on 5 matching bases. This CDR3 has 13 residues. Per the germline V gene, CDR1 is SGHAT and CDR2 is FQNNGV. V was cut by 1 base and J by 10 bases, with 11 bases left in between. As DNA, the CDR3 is TGTGCCAGCAGCTTAGCTCATAGGGGCGAGCAGTTCTTC. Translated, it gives CASSLAHRGEQFF.

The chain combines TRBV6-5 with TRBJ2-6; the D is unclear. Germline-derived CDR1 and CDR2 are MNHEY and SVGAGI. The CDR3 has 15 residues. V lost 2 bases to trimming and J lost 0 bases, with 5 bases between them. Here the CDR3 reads CASSYDSSGANVLTF. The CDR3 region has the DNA TGTGCCAGCAGTTACGACTCCTCTGGGGCCAACGTCCTGACTTTC.

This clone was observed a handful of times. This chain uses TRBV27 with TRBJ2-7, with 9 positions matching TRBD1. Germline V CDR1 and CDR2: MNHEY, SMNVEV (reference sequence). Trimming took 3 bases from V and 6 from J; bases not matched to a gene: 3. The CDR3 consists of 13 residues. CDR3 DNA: TGTGCCAGCAGTTTGGGACAGGGTTCCGAGCAGTACTTC. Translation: CASSLGQGSEQYF.

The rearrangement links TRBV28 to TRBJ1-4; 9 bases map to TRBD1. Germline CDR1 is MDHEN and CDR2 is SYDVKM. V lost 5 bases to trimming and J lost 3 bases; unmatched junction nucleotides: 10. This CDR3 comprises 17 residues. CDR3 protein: CASSSPGTGLANEKLFF. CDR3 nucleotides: TGTGCCAGCAGTAGTCCCGGGACAGGGTTAGCTAATGAAAAACTGTTTTTT.

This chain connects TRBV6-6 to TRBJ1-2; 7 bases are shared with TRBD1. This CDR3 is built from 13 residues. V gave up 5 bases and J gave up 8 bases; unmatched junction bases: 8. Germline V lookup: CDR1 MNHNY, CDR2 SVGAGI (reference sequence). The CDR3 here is CASSGTGEWGYTF. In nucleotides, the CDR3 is TGTGCCAGCAGTGGTACAGGGGAGTGGGGCTACACCTTC.

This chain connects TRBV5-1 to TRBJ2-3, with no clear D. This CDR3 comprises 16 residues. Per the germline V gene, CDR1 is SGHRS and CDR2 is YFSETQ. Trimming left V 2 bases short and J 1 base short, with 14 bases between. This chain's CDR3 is CASSLPLTRGTDTQYF. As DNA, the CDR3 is TGCGCCAGCAGCTTACCCCTCACCCGAGGCACAGATACGCAGTATTTT. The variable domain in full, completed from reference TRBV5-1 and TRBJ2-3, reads KAGVTQTPRYLIKTRGQQVTLSCSPISGHRSVSWYQQTPGQGLQFLFEYFSETQRNKGNFPGRFSGRQFSNSRSEMNVSTLELGDSALYLCASSLPLTRGTDTQYFGPGTRLTVL.

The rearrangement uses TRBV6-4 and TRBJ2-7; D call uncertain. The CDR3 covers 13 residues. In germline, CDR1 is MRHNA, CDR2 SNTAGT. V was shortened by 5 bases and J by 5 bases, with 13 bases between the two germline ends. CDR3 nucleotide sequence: TGTGCCAGCAGTCCCAAGCCCCTGGACGAGCAGTACTTC. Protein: CASSPKPLDEQYF.

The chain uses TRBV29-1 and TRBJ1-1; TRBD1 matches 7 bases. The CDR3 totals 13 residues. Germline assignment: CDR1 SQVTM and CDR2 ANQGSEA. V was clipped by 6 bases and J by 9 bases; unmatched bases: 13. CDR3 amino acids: CSVSPRQGDQAFF. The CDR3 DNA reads TGCAGCGTCTCCCCTAGACAGGGCGACCAAGCTTTCTTT.

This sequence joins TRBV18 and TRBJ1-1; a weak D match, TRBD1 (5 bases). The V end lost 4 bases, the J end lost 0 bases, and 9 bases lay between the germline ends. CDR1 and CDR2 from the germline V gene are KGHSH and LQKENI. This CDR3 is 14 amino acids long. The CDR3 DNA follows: TGTGCCAGCTCACGTGACAGAATGAACACTGAAGCTTTCTTT. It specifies CASSRDRMNTEAFF.

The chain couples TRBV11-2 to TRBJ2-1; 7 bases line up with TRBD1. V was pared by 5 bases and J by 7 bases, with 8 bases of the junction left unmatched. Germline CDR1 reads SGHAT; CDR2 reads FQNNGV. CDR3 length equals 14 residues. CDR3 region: CASSLPDRTNEQFF. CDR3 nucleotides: TGTGCCAGCAGCCTCCCGGACAGGACGAATGAGCAGTTCTTC.

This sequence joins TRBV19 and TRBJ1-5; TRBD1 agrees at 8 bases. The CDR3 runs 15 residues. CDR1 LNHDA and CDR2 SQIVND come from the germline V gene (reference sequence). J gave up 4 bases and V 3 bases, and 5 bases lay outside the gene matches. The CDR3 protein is CASSIERQGNQPQHF. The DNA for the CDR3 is TGTGCCAGTAGTATCGAAAGACAGGGGAATCAGCCCCAGCATTTT.

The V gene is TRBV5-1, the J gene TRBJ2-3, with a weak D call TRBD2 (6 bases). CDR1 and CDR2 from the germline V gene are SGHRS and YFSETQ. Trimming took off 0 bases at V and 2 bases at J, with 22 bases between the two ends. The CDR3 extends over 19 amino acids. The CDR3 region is CASSLGSDTSGPHTDTQYF. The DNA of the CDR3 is TGCGCCAGCAGCTTGGGCTCTGATACCAGCGGGCCGCACACAGATACGCAGTATTTT.

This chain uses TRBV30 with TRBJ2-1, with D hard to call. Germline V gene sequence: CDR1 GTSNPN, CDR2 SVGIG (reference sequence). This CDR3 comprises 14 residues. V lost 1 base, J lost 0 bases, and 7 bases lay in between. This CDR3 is CAWSETVSYNEQFF. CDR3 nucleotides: TGTGCCTGGAGTGAGACGGTCTCCTACAATGAGCAGTTCTTC.

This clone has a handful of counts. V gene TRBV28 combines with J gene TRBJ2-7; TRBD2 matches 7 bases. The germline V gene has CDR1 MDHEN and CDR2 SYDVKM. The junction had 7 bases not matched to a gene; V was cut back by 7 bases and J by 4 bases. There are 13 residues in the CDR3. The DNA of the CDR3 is TGTGCCAGCACCCCGGGACTACCTTACGAGCAGTACTTC. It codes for CASTPGLPYEQYF.

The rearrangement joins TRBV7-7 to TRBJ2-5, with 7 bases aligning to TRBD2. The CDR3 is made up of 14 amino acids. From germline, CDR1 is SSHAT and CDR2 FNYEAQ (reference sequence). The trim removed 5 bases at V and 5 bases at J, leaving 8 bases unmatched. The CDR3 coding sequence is TGTGCCAGCAGCCTCAATCGAGCGGGGGAGACCCAGTACTTC. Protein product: CASSLNRAGETQYF.

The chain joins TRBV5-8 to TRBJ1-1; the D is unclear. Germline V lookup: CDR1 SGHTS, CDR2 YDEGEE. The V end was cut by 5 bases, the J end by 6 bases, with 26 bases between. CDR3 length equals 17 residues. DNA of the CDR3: TGTGCCAGCAGTTACCGCGCCCGGAGAAGGATGAATGCTGAAGCTTTCTTT. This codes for CASSYRARRRMNAEAFF.

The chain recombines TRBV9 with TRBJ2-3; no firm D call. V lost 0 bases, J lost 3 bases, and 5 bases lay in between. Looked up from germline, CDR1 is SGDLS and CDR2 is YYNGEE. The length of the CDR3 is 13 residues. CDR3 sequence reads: CASSVESTDTQYF. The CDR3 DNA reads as TGTGCCAGCAGCGTAGAGTCGACAGATACGCAGTATTTT. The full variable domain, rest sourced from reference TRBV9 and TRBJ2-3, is DSGVTQTPKHLITATGQRVTLRCSPRSGDLSVYWYQQSLDQGLQFLIQYYNGEERAKGNILERFSAQQFPDLHSELNLSSLELGDSALYFCASSVESTDTQYFGPGTRLTVL.

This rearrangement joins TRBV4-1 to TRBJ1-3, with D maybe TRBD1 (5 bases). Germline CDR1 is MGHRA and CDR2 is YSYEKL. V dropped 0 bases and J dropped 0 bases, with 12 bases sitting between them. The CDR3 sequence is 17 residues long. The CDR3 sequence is CASSQEGGGFSGNTIYF. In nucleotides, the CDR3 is TGCGCCAGCAGCCAAGAGGGGGGGGGATTCTCTGGAAACACCATATATTTT.

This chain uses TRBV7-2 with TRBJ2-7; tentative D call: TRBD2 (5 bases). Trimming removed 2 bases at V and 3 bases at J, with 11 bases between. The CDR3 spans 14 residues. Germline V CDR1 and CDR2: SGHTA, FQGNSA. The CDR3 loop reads CASSLRLDFYEQYF. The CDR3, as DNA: TGTGCCAGCAGCTTAAGATTGGACTTCTACGAGCAGTACTTC.

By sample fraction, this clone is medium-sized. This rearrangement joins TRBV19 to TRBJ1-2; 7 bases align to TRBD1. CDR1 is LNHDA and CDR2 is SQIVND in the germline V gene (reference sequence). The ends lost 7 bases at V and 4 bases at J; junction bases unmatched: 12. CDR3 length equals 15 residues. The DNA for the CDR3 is TGTGCCAGTACCTCGCATTTAGGGGGCGGCTATGGCTACACCTTC. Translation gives CASTSHLGGGYGYTF. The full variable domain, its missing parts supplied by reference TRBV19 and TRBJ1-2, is DGGITQSPKYLFRKEGQNVTLSCEQNLNHDAMYWYRQDPGQGLRLIYYSQIVNDFQKGDIAEGYSVSREKKESFPLTVTSAQKNPTAFYLCASTSHLGGGYGYTFGSGTRLTVV.

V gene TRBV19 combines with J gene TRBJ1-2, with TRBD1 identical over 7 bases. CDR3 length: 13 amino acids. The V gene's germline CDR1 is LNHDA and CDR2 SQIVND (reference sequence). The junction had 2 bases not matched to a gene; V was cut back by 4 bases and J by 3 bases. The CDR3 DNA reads TGTGCCAGTAGTACAGGACAGGACTATGGCTACACCTTC. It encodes CASSTGQDYGYTF.

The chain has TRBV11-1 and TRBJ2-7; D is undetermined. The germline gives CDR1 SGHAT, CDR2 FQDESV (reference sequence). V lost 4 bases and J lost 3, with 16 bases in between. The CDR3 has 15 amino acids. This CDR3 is CASSSGSWYSYEQYF. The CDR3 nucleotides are TGTGCCAGCAGCTCTGGTAGTTGGTATAGCTACGAGCAGTACTTC.